The clone carrying this T cell receptor beta chain was picked up many times. The antigen is undetermined. These data come from a study of breast tumors, draining lymph nodes, adjacent tissues. Breast cancer patients provided tissue from their axillary draining lymph nodes. MiXCR was run by TCRdb on the multiplex PCR reads, yielding one entry per CDR3 protein. Among more than 200,000 distinct CDR3 sequences listed, about 34% were seen once. The CDR3 consists of 12 residues. V dropped 5 bases and J dropped 5 bases, with 6 bases sitting between them. Per germline, CDR1 LNHDA and CDR2 SQIVND (reference sequence). Study observations and caveats: Tumor T cell lymph node origin was a supported hypothesis, not proven. Tumor and nontumor repertoires were significantly more similar in luminal-like than in basal-like breast cancer. Data fit most tumor T cells coming from lymph node, expanding in tumor. Tumors had less TCR diversity than lymph nodes, more than nontumor tissue.

The receptor was derived from a female donor with breast cancer. Some clones in this sample may be carry-over from other donors' samples. Sequencing was done on a sample of axillary lymph node tissue. The rearrangement links TRBV19 to TRBJ2-2; D uncertain. For the CDR3, the DNA is TGTGCCAGTAGTTACGGGACCGGGGAGCTGTTTTTT. It translates to CASSYGTGELFF.